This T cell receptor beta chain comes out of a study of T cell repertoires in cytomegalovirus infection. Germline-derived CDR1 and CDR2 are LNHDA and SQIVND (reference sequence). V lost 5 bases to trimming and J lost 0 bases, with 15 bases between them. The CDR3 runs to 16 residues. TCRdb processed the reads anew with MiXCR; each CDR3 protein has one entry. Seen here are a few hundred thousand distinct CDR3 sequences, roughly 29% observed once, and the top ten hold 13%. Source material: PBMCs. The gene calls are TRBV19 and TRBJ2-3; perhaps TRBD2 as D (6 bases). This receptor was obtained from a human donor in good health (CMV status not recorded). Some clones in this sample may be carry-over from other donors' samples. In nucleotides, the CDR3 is TGTGCCAGTAGTCTCTTTGCGGGGTCTAGCACAGATACGCAGTATTTT. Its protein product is CASSLFAGSSTDTQYF.